These 2 T cell receptor beta chains share one sample of origin, sequenced in a study of T cells in localized non-small cell lung cancer (dated by TCRdb to 2020 to 2022). The library was built by means of the immunoSEQ multiplex PCR assay. The source is immuneACCESS, and TCRdb retained only in-frame sequences with V and J called. Part of the clones is not carried over; for the studies checked, unresolved V genes explain less than half of this, and the remainder is unexplained. The sample table shows more than 35,000 clones, and around nine tenths are seen once. The ten largest make up roughly 6.9% of the sample. Source: peripheral blood, taken before any cancer treatment. The receptors originated from a female donor older than 55 with stage I lung adenocarcinoma.

This clone showed up just a few times. The V call is TRBV7-9, the J call TRBJ1-6; TRBD1 matches at 10 bases. Germline CDR1 reads SEHNR; CDR2 reads FQNEAQ (reference sequence). V lost 5 bases, J lost 9 bases, and 7 bases stayed unmatched. CDR3 size: 15 residues. For the CDR3, the DNA is TGTGCCAGCAGCCTAAGACAGGGGGCAAGTTCACCCCTCCACTTT. Protein sequence: CASSLRQGASSPLHF.

The chain employs TRBV7-9 and TRBJ2-5; D is undetermined. This CDR3 contains 13 residues. Germline V CDR1 and CDR2: SEHNR, FQNEAQ (reference sequence). V lost 0 bases and J lost 1, with 3 bases in between. The CDR3 bases are TGTGCCAGCAGCTTAGCTCCCCAAGAGACCCAGTACTTC. This translates into CASSLAPQETQYF.